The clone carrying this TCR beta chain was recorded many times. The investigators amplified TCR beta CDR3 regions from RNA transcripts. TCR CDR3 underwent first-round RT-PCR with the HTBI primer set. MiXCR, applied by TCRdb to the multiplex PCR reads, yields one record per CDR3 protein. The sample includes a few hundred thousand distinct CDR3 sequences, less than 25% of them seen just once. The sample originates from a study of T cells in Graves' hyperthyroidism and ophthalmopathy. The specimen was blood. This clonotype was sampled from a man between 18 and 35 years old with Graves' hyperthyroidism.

DNA of the CDR3: TGTGCCAGCAGTGAACTAATGGGCGGAACCTACGAGCAGTACTTC. Residues: CASSELMGGTYEQYF. The chain carries TRBV6-1 and TRBJ2-7; D remains ambiguous. V lost 2 bases, J lost 2 bases, and 13 bases lay in between. The V gene's germline CDR1 is MNHNS and CDR2 SASEGT. The CDR3 is made up of 15 amino acids.